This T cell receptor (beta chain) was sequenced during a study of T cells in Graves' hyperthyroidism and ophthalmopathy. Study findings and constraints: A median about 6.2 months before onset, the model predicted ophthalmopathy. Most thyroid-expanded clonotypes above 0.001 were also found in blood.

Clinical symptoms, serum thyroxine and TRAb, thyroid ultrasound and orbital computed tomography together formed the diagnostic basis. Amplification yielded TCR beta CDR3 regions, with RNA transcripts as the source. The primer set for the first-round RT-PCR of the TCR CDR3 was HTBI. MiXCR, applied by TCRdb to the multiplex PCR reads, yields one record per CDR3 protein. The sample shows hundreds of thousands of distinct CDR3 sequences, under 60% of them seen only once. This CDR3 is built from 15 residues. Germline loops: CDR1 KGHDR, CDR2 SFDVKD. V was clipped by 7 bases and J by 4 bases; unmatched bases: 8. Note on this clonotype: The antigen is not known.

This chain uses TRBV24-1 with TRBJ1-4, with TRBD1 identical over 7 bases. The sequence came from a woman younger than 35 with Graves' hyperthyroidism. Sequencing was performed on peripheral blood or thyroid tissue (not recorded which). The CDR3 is CATSASGGVNEKLFF. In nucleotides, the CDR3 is TGTGCCACCAGCGCCTCAGGGGGTGTTAATGAAAAACTGTTTTTT.